This TCR beta chain was sequenced during a study of blood T cell repertoires in COVID-19. Participants were aged about 18 to 95 years, lived in roughly 25 US areas, and enrolled virtually. Cohorts were based on clinical histories the participants reported. CDR3 length: 15 amino acids. V lost 4 bases, J lost 5 bases, and 10 bases stayed unmatched. Per the germline V gene, CDR1 is MNHEY and CDR2 is SVGAGI. In the original analysis: Nucleated cell number was recorded as an estimate derived from reference gene primer amplification. Using immunoSEQ multiplex PCR, the repertoire was profiled, and TCRdb retains in-frame clones only, with some absent. The V and J calls and clone size are taken from that table; D and trimming were inferred from the DNA. The sample has under 250,000 clones; 65% to 90% are singletons.

The gene calls are TRBV6-5 and TRBJ2-5; 7 bases map to TRBD1. This clonotype was sampled from a woman between 45 and 60 years old with acute COVID-19. The source material was PBMCs or T cells enriched from blood (not recorded which). As DNA, the CDR3 is TGTGCCAGCAGTTTCAACAGGGGATTAGGGGAGACCCAGTACTTC. This gives the protein CASSFNRGLGETQYF.